Listed here are 24 T cell receptor beta chains from one sample, sequenced in a study of blood T cell repertoires in COVID-19. Only in-frame clones appear in the TCRdb table, and some are missing; sequencing was by immunoSEQ multiplex PCR. The data show under 350,000 clones, with 86% seen just once and 3.5% to 5% held by the top ten. Sequenced material: PBMCs or T cells enriched from blood (not recorded which). The receptors were sampled from a man aged 25 to 45 who had recovered from COVID-19.

The rearrangement uses TRBV4-1 and TRBJ2-5, with 9 bases lining up with TRBD1. J lost 5 bases, V lost 1 base, and 5 bases had no gene match. Per the germline V gene, CDR1 is MGHRA and CDR2 is YSYEKL. This CDR3 has 15 amino acids. The CDR3 region has the DNA TGCGCCAGCAGCCAAGCCACAGGGGGCCGCGAGACCCAGTACTTC. The encoded protein is CASSQATGGRETQYF.

V usage is TRBV27 and J usage is TRBJ1-1, with TRBD1 matching 11 bases. This CDR3 is 17 amino acids long. After removal of 5 bases from V and 11 bases from J, the junction contained 19 bases not matched to a gene. Germline-derived CDR1 and CDR2 are MNHEY and SMNVEV (reference sequence). CDR3 sequence (DNA): TGTGCCAGCAGTCCACACACCCCGGGACAGGGGGGTGGGGATGCTTTCTTT. Translating it yields CASSPHTPGQGGGDAFF.

This chain connects TRBV9 to TRBJ2-5; 7 positions match TRBD2. This CDR3 region has 14 residues. Germline CDR1 SGDLS, CDR2 YYNGEE. With V trimmed by 2 bases and J by 5 bases, 6 bases remained unmatched. CDR3 DNA: TGTGCCAGCAGCGTCTTTGCGGGAGAGGAGACCCAGTACTTC. It is translated as CASSVFAGEETQYF. The whole variable domain, filled in from reference TRBV9 and TRBJ2-5, reads DSGVTQTPKHLITATGQRVTLRCSPRSGDLSVYWYQQSLDQGLQFLIQYYNGEERAKGNILERFSAQQFPDLHSELNLSSLELGDSALYFCASSVFAGEETQYFGPGTRLLVL.

This clone was seen only a few times. This rearrangement joins TRBV13 to TRBJ1-1; no definite D call. Germline V gene data show CDR1 as PRHDT and CDR2 as FYEKMQ (reference sequence). The V gene lost 5 bases and the J gene lost 8 bases, with 21 bases spanning the gap. The CDR3 length is 15 residues. CDR3 protein: CASSPLSRDIGEAFF. For the CDR3, the DNA is TGTGCCAGCAGCCCCCTCTCGAGGGATATTGGGGAAGCTTTCTTT.

This sequence joins TRBV13 and TRBJ1-6; tentative D call: TRBD1 (5 bases). This CDR3 spans 14 amino acids. Germline CDR1 is PRHDT and CDR2 is FYEKMQ (reference sequence). The germline V and J ends were trimmed by 5 bases and 6 bases, with 11 bases remaining between them. The CDR3 sequence is CASSLTGPNSPLHF. CDR3 in DNA: TGTGCCAGCAGCCTCACAGGTCCTAATTCACCCCTCCACTTT.

The V and J genes are TRBV5-1 and TRBJ2-7; 7 positions match TRBD2. V gave up 4 bases and J gave up 6 bases; unmatched junction bases: 13. From germline, CDR1 is SGHRS and CDR2 YFSETQ. The CDR3 consists of 15 residues. As DNA, the CDR3 is TGCGCCAGCAGCGGTTCCGATGGCGGGAGCGGCGAGCAGTACTTC. The encoded protein is CASSGSDGGSGEQYF.

Only one count was recorded for this clone. This chain uses TRBV30 with TRBJ1-5, with 8 bases matching TRBD1. After removal of 5 bases from V and 2 bases from J, the junction contained 2 bases not matched to a gene. CDR3 size: 13 residues. The germline CDR1 and CDR2 sequences are GTSNPN and SVGIG (reference sequence). Here the CDR3 DNA reads TGTGCCTGGGGACAGGGACGCAATCAGCCCCAGCATTTT. It specifies CAWGQGRNQPQHF.

This clone occurred a few times. The chain uses TRBV2 and TRBJ2-7; 7 positions agree with TRBD1. This CDR3 has 15 residues. Germline V gives CDR1 SNHLY, CDR2 FYNNEI. V dropped 4 bases and J dropped 0; count of bases not matched to a gene: 6. As DNA, the CDR3 is TGTGCCAGCAGTGCCGATCGGACAGGCTCCTACGAGCAGTACTTC. As protein: CASSADRTGSYEQYF.

Of note for this clone: Other DNA sequences of this sample code for an identical CDR3. The chain uses TRBV28 and TRBJ1-2; the D gene is possibly TRBD1 (6 bases). V was clipped by 5 bases and J by 4 bases, with 8 bases between them. This CDR3 contains 12 residues. Germline CDR1 reads MDHEN; CDR2 reads SYDVKM. In DNA form, the CDR3 reads TGTGCCAGCAGTCTACAGGGCTATGGCTACACCTTC. Amino acids: CASSLQGYGYTF.

The CDR3 nucleotides are TGTGCCAGCAGTTTACTGCGCTTGAGGGAGACCCAGTACTTC. Translation: CASSLLRLRETQYF. J is TRBJ2-5 and V is TRBV28, with D uncertain. Germline lookup yields CDR1 MDHEN and CDR2 SYDVKM. V was shortened by 2 bases and J by 5 bases, with 12 bases between the two germline ends. This CDR3 comprises 14 residues.

The chain carries TRBV3-1 (or the pseudogene TRBV3-2) and TRBJ1-4; 8 positions agree with TRBD1. V trimming: 0 bases; J trimming: 14 bases; junction bases outside the gene matches: 5. CDR1 is LGHDT, CDR2 YNNKEL, per germline (reference sequence). This CDR3 comprises 13 residues. This CDR3 is CASSQDLRTGLFF. In nucleotides, the CDR3 is TGTGCCAGCAGCCAAGACCTCAGGACAGGGCTGTTTTTT.

The V and J genes are TRBV18 and TRBJ1-1; tentative D call: TRBD1 (6 bases). This CDR3 spans 16 amino acids. Looked up from germline, CDR1 is KGHSH and CDR2 is LQKENI. The V end lost 2 bases, the J end lost 1 base, and 14 bases lay between the germline ends. CDR3 DNA sequence: TGTGCCAGCTCACCATTCGAACAGGGATCGAACACTGAAGCTTTCTTT. It translates to CASSPFEQGSNTEAFF.

The chain is built from TRBV18 and TRBJ2-7; a possible D gene is TRBD2 (5 bases). The CDR3 spans 14 residues. Germline-derived CDR1 and CDR2 are KGHSH and LQKENI. Trimming took 0 bases from V and 2 from J, leaving 8 bases between them. CDR3 nucleotide sequence: TGTGCCAGCTCACCACCGGACTGGACCTACGAGCAGTACTTC. It encodes CASSPPDWTYEQYF.

The rearrangement joins TRBV12-3 or TRBV12-4 to TRBJ2-3; D not certain. CDR3 size: 13 residues. The V end lost 5 bases, the J end lost 5 bases, and 11 bases lay between the germline ends. Here the CDR3 reads CASSPPAVDTQYF. The CDR3 coding sequence is TGTGCCAGCAGTCCCCCGGCGGTAGATACGCAGTATTTT.

The chain carries TRBV7-2 and TRBJ2-7; 9 bases are shared with TRBD1. V was clipped by 4 bases and J by 6 bases; unmatched bases: 10. The CDR3 length is 15 residues. Germline V gene lookup returns CDR1 SGHTA and CDR2 FQGNSA. CDR3 in amino acids: CASSSTNRGRSEQYF. Here the CDR3 DNA reads TGTGCCAGCAGCTCGACCAACAGGGGGCGTAGCGAGCAGTACTTC.

This clone was observed a handful of times. The chain employs TRBV30 and TRBJ1-5; tentatively, D is TRBD1 (6 bases). The CDR3 loop spans 14 amino acids. V gave up 7 bases and J gave up 5 bases, with 18 bases separating them. CDR1 is GTSNPN, CDR2 SVGIG, per germline (reference sequence). CDR3 DNA: TGTGCCTTGGGGGGGGCTGGCGGTCATCAGCCCCAGCATTTT. It is translated as CALGGAGGHQPQHF.

The DNA for the CDR3 is TGTGCCAGCAGCCGGCCCGTCTTCGCAGGGGGCAACACCGGGGAGCTGTTTTTT. The encoded protein is CASSRPVFAGGNTGELFF. This chain uses TRBV14 with TRBJ2-2; 8 nucleotides align to TRBD1. The CDR3 covers 18 residues. The trim removed 4 bases at V and 2 bases at J, leaving 12 bases unmatched. The germline V gene has CDR1 SGHDN and CDR2 FVKESK. The full variable domain, in which reference TRBV14 and TRBJ2-2 provide the parts outside the CDR3, is EAGVTQFPSHSVIEKGQTVTLRCDPISGHDNLYWYRRVMGKEIKFLLHFVKESKQDESGMPNNRFLAERTGGTYSTLKVQPAELEDSGVYFCASSRPVFAGGNTGELFFGEGSRLTVL.

This clone was observed once. The rearrangement joins TRBV12-5 to TRBJ2-3; possible D gene TRBD2, 6 bases. V gave up 4 bases and J gave up 0 bases, with 14 bases separating them. The germline CDR1 and CDR2 sequences are LGHNT and FRNRAP. There are 16 residues in the CDR3. The CDR3, as DNA: TGTGCTAGTGGTTCCCCCTCCGCGGGAAGCACAGATACGCAGTATTTT. Its protein product is CASGSPSAGSTDTQYF.

The CDR3: CASSRHTGGRRNQPQHF. Here the CDR3 DNA reads TGTGCCAGCAGTAGGCACACAGGGGGCCGTAGGAATCAGCCCCAGCATTTT. This chain connects TRBV28 to TRBJ1-5; 9 nucleotides line up with TRBD1. CDR3 length equals 17 residues. Germline lookup yields CDR1 MDHEN and CDR2 SYDVKM. V was clipped by 5 bases and J by 4 bases; unmatched bases: 12.

V usage is TRBV11-2 and J usage is TRBJ1-3, with 7 positions matching TRBD1. Per the germline V gene, CDR1 is SGHAT and CDR2 is FQNNGV. The length of the CDR3 is 18 residues. Trimming at V came to 4 bases and at J to 0 bases, leaving 12 bases not matched to a gene. The CDR3 sequence: CASSSIRTGANSGNTIYF. CDR3 in DNA: TGTGCCAGCAGCTCGATTCGGACAGGCGCAAACTCTGGAAACACCATATATTTT.

The chain carries TRBV4-1 and TRBJ2-7; TRBD2 matches at 13 bases. The ends lost 4 bases at V and 7 bases at J; junction bases unmatched: 10. The CDR3 has 16 amino acids. CDR1 and CDR2 (germline): MGHRA, YSYEKL. The CDR3 nucleotides read TGCGCCAGCAGCCGTGTACTAGCGGGAGGGCCGGGGGAGCAGTACTTC. It codes for CASSRVLAGGPGEQYF.

The chain carries TRBV5-5 and TRBJ1-2, with D tentatively TRBD1 (5 bases). CDR1 SGHKS and CDR2 YYEKEE come from the germline V gene (reference sequence). Trimming shortened V by 5 bases and J by 8 bases, and 13 bases separated the two germline ends. There are 12 residues in the CDR3. The CDR3 nucleotides are TGTGCCAGCAGGGGGAGGGGACGGGGCTACACCTTC. Residues: CASRGRGRGYTF.

The chain joins TRBV11-3 to TRBJ2-7; 9 bases are a match to TRBD2. CDR1 and CDR2 from the germline V gene are SGHNT and YENEEA. The ends lost 1 base at V and 2 bases at J; junction bases unmatched: 3. The CDR3 loop spans 15 amino acids. CDR3 in amino acids: CASSLVGGRAYEQYF. The CDR3 DNA follows: TGTGCCAGCAGCTTAGTCGGCGGGAGGGCCTACGAGCAGTACTTC.

CDR3: CASSVGRGRGYTF. In DNA form, the CDR3 reads TGTGCCAGCAGCGTAGGGAGGGGGCGCGGCTACACCTTC. This rearrangement joins TRBV9 to TRBJ1-2; the match to TRBD1 covers 7 bases. CDR1 SGDLS and CDR2 YYNGEE come from the germline V gene. CDR3 length: 13 amino acids. J was trimmed by 8 bases and V by 0 bases; bases with no gene match: 4.